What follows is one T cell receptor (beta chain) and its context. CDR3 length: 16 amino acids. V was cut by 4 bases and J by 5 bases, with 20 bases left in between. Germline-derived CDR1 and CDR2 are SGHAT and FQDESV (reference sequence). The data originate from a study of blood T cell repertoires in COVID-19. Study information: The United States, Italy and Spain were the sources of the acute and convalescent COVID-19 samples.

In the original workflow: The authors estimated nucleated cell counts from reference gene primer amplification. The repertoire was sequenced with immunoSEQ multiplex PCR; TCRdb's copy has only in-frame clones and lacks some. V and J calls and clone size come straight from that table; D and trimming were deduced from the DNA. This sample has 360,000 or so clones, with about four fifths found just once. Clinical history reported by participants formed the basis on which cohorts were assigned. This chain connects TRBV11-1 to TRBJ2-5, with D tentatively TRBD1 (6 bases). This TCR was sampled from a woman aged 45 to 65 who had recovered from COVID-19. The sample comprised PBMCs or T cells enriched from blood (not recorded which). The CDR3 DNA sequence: TGTGCCAGCAGCTCCCGGGGCAGGGGATCGTGGGAGACCCAGTACTTC. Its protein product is CASSSRGRGSWETQYF.